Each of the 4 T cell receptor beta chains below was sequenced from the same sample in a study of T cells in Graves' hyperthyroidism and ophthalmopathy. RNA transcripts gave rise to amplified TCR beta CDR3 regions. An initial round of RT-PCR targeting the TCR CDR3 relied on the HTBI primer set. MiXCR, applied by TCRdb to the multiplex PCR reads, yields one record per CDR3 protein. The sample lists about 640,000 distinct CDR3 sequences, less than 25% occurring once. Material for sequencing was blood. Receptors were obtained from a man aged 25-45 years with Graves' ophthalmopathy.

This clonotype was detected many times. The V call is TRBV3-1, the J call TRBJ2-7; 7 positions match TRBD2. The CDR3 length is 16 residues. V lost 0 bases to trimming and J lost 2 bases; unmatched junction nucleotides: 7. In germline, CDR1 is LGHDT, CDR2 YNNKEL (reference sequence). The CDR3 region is CASSQESGGPAYEQYF. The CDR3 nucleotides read TGTGCCAGCAGCCAAGAGTCGGGGGGTCCGGCCTACGAGCAGTACTTC.

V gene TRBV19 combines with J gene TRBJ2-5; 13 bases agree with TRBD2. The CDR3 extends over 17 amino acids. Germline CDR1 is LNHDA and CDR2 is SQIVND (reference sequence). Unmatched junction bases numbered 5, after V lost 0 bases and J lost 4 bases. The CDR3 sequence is CASSIEGLAGTGETQYF. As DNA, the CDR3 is TGTGCCAGTAGTATAGAGGGACTAGCGGGAACTGGAGAGACCCAGTACTTC. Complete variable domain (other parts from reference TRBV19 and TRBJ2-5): DGGITQSPKYLFRKEGQNVTLSCEQNLNHDAMYWYRQDPGQGLRLIYYSQIVNDFQKGDIAEGYSVSREKKESFPLTVTSAQKNPTAFYLCASSIEGLAGTGETQYFGPGTRLLVL.

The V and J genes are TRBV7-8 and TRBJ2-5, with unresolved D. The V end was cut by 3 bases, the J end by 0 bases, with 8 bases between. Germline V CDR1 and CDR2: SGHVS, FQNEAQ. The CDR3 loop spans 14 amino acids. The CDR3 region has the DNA TGTGCCAGCAGCTTCTTTCGCAACCAAGAGACCCAGTACTTC. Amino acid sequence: CASSFFRNQETQYF. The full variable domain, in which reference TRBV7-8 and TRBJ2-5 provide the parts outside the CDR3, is GAGVSQSPRYKVAKRGQDVALRCDPISGHVSLFWYQQALGQGPEFLTYFQNEAQLDKSGLPSDRFFAERPEGSVSTLKIQRTQQEDSAVYLCASSFFRNQETQYFGPGTRLLVL.

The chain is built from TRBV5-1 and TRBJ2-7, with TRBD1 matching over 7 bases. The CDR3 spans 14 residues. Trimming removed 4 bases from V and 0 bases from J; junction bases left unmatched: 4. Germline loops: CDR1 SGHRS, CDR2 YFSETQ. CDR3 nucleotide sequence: TGCGCCAGCAGCGAGGGGACAGCCTCCTACGAGCAGTACTTC. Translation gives CASSEGTASYEQYF. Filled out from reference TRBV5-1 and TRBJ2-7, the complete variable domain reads KAGVTQTPRYLIKTRGQQVTLSCSPISGHRSVSWYQQTPGQGLQFLFEYFSETQRNKGNFPGRFSGRQFSNSRSEMNVSTLELGDSALYLCASSEGTASYEQYFGPGTRLTVT.